Reported below is one TCR beta chain. Its antigen is not identified. This CDR3 comprises 14 residues. V gave up 6 bases and J gave up 1 base, with 11 bases separating them. Per the germline V gene, CDR1 is MDHEN and CDR2 is SYDVKM. Noted time point: week 5, during vaccination. Mutant IDH1 20-mer peptide, at 300 ug, made up each vaccine dose, with topical imiquimod. Profiled with immunoSEQ multiplex PCR; TCRdb holds only in-frame clones, not every one. The table lists 70,000 to 90,000 clones, about 91% of them singletons. These data are taken from a study of a mutant IDH1 vaccine in newly diagnosed glioma.

This sequence originates from a woman aged 45-65 years with glioma. The sample in question was PBMCs, obtained from a glioma patient whose treatment included an IDH1 peptide vaccine. V is TRBV28 and J is TRBJ2-3; D is unresolved. For the CDR3, the DNA is TGTGCCAGCAGGTCGTCAGTAGGCACAGATACGCAGTATTTT. Residues: CASRSSVGTDTQYF. Looking up the rest from reference TRBV28 and TRBJ2-3 gives the full variable domain: DVKVTQSSRYLVKRTGEKVFLECVQDMDHENMFWYRQDPGLGLRLIYFSYDVKMKEKGDIPEGYSVSREKKERFSLILESASTNQTSMYLCASRSSVGTDTQYFGPGTRLTVL.